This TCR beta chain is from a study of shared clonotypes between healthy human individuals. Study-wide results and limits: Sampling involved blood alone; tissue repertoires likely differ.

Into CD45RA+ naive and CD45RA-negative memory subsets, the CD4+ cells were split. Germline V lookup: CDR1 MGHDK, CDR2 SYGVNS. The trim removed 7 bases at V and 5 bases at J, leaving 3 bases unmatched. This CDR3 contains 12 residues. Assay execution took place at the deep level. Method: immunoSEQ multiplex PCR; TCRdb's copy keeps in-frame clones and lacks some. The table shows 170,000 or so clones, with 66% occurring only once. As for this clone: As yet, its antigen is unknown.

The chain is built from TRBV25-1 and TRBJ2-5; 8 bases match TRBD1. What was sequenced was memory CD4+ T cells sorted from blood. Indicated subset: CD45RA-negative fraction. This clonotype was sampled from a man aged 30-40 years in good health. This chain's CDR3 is CASIDRGETQYF. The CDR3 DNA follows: TGTGCCAGCATTGACAGGGGTGAGACCCAGTACTTC.